The rows below give T cell receptor beta chains drawn from one sample of a study of identical twins. TCRdb reprocessed the 5' RACE reads via MiXCR and lists one record per CDR3 protein. The data contain 400,000 to 500,000 distinct CDR3 sequences, less than 20% of them singletons. What was sequenced was naive T cells sorted from blood. The receptors were gathered from a man aged 50 to 60 in good health. CDR3s leave out the opening cysteine and the closing phenylalanine or tryptophan.

v_gene: TRBV5-6
CDR3aa: ASSMQGSNQPQH

v_gene: TRBV27
CDR3aa: ASSVGLAITDTQY

v_gene: TRBV12-3/TRBV12-4
CDR3aa: ASSPEGGPSYEQY

v_gene: TRBV4-3
CDR3aa: ASSQYLRGSSYEQY

v_gene: TRBV9
CDR3aa: ASSVGGQGAPEKLF

v_gene: TRBV12-3/TRBV12-4
CDR3aa: ASSPLRGGGVNEQF

v_gene: TRBV20-1
CDR3aa: SAIPLPGTTYEQY

v_gene: TRBV20-1
CDR3aa: SAGYDSYEQY

v_gene: TRBV7-2
CDR3aa: ASSLEVARAYEQY

v_gene: TRBV4-3
CDR3aa: ASSQDALRGSGANVLT

v_gene: TRBV5-1
CDR3aa: ASSPGSYSPLH

v_gene: TRBV5-1
CDR3aa: ASTLAPGQGATEAF

v_gene: TRBV11-2
CDR3aa: ASSLETSGSLYEQY

v_gene: TRBV4-1
CDR3aa: ASSQVSAGASYEQY

v_gene: TRBV29-1
CDR3aa: SVGDSYNEQF

v_gene: TRBV20-1
CDR3aa: SARDKNRGRNTEAF

v_gene: TRBV4-3
CDR3aa: ASSQGVGMGNEQF

v_gene: TRBV4-1
CDR3aa: ASSYGRGNTEAF

v_gene: TRBV27
CDR3aa: ASSDQGGRETQY

v_gene: TRBV29-1
CDR3aa: SVGLGPTYEQY

v_gene: TRBV11-2
CDR3aa: ASALGAPSEAF

v_gene: TRBV6-5
CDR3aa: ASSYAATGNYEQY

v_gene: TRBV19
CDR3aa: ASSIRQGTDTQY

v_gene: TRBV6-2/TRBV6-3
CDR3aa: ASSRGPKGTQY

v_gene: TRBV5-1
CDR3aa: ASSLGGGETQY

v_gene: TRBV7-9
CDR3aa: ASSLGPAGLGDTQY

v_gene: TRBV29-1
CDR3aa: SVRASREQY

v_gene: TRBV6-2/TRBV6-3
CDR3aa: ASSYPSGLAGDEQF

v_gene: TRBV2
CDR3aa: ASSEGFATLGDEQF

v_gene: TRBV24-1
CDR3aa: ATSADTQDTEAF